This TCR beta chain is drawn from a study of radiation and T cells in renal cell carcinoma. Profiled with immunoSEQ multiplex PCR; TCRdb holds only in-frame clones, not every one. The repertoire holds roughly 130,000 clones, with 85% to 90% as singletons. As for time point: blood 2 weeks post-SBRT. Treatment indicated: 15 Gy SBRT to primary tumor, nephrectomy 4 weeks later. The sample was blood, taken from a patient whose treatment included radiotherapy and nephrectomy. This receptor was identified in a woman in her 70s with renal cell carcinoma.

The CDR3 is CASSPGTGVGAEAFF. Written as DNA, the CDR3 is TGTGCCAGCAGTCCCGGGACAGGGGTCGGCGCTGAAGCTTTCTTT. The chain couples TRBV6-1 to TRBJ1-1; 10 bases fit TRBD1. The V segment lost 5 bases and the J segment 6 bases; nucleotides outside the gene matches: 9. CDR1 MNHNS and CDR2 SASEGT come from the germline V gene. The CDR3 length is 15 residues.